This T cell receptor (beta chain) appears in the sequencing data of a study of blood T cell repertoires in COVID-19. Study at large: The United States, Italy and Spain supplied acute and convalescent COVID-19 samples. T cells, B-cell-depleted T cells, or PBMCs provided the cDNA or gDNA that served as material.

The ends were cut back, 4 bases at V and 3 bases at J, with 10 bases in the middle. The CDR3 length is 13 residues. Looked up from germline, CDR1 is SNHLY and CDR2 is FYNNEI. Clones were sequenced by immunoSEQ multiplex PCR, and TCRdb holds only the in-frame ones, with some missing. The sample includes 230,000 or so clones, 70% to 85% of them seen just once. The gene calls are TRBV2 and TRBJ2-7; a possible D gene is TRBD1 (5 bases). Sequencing was done on a sample of peripheral blood. This clonotype originated in a woman between 40 and 55 years old who had recovered from COVID-19. CDR3 protein: CASSGDRFYEQYF. Written as DNA, the CDR3 is TGTGCCAGCAGTGGAGACAGATTCTACGAGCAGTACTTC.